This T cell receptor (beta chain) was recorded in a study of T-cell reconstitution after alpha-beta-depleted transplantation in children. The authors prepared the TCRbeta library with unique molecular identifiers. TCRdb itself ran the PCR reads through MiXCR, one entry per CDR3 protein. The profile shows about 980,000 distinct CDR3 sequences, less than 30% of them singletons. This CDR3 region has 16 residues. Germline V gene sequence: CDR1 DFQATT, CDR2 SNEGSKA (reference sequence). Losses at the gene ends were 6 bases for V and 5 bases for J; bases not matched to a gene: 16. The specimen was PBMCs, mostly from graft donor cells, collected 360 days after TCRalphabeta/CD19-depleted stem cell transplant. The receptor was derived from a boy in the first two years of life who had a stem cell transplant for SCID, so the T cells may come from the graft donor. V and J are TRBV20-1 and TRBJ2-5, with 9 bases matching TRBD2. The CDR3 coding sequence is TGCAGTGCCATCACTTGGGCGGGGGGGCCGCGTGAGACCCAGTACTTC. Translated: CSAITWAGGPRETQYF.